Shown below are 20 T cell receptor beta chains from a single sample sequenced in a study of CD8 T cells in ankylosing spondylitis. From the 5' RACE reads, TCRdb called clonotypes with MiXCR, one entry per CDR3 protein. The repertoire includes 150,000 to 250,000 distinct CDR3 sequences, 9.5% to 15% of them detected once, and 16% sits in the top ten. The sample comprised blood, either unsorted or a sorted T cell fraction (not recorded which). These receptors came from a male donor with ankylosing spondylitis or in good health (not recorded which).

The sample holds a few counts of this clonotype. This chain links TRBV24-1 with TRBJ2-7; D perhaps matches TRBD1 (6 bases). The V and J ends lost 4 bases and 8 bases respectively, with 14 bases between them. The CDR3 runs to 13 residues. Germline V gene data show CDR1 as KGHDR and CDR2 as SFDVKD. The CDR3 reads CATSDALQGKQYF. In DNA form, the CDR3 reads TGTGCCACCAGTGACGCCCTACAGGGAAAGCAGTACTTC.

This clonotype came up a few times. The chain couples TRBV12-3 or TRBV12-4 to TRBJ2-3; 7 bases line up with TRBD1. This CDR3 is built from 18 residues. V lost 5 bases to trimming and J lost 0 bases; unmatched junction nucleotides: 14. The CDR3 DNA follows: TGTGCCAGCAGTATAACCCCGGGACAGCGTACTAGCACAGATACGCAGTATTTT. Translated, it gives CASSITPGQRTSTDTQYF.

This clonotype was detected a few times. The chain carries TRBV4-2 and TRBJ2-7, with unresolved D. The length of the CDR3 is 13 residues. Trimming removed 4 bases from V and 6 bases from J, with 13 bases in between. Germline assignment: CDR1 LGHNA and CDR2 YNFKEQ. The CDR3 protein is CASSPGPVGEQYF. For the CDR3, the DNA is TGTGCCAGCAGCCCTGGCCCGGTGGGCGAGCAGTACTTC.

In this sample, this clonotype turned up a few times. The chain has TRBV12-3 or TRBV12-4 and TRBJ1-1, with D maybe TRBD1 (5 bases). CDR3 length equals 13 residues. V was shortened by 6 bases and J by 1 base, with 9 bases between the two germline ends. CDR3: CASRQTENTEAFF. The CDR3 nucleotides read TGTGCCAGCAGACAGACAGAGAACACTGAAGCTTTCTTT.

This clonotype appeared many times. This chain joins TRBV20-1 and TRBJ2-1, with D possibly being TRBD2 (5 bases). The V and J ends lost 6 bases and 5 bases respectively, with 17 bases between them. This CDR3 is built from 14 residues. Per germline, CDR1 DFQATT and CDR2 SNEGSKA (reference sequence). For the CDR3, the DNA is TGCAGTGCAGCCCCTAGCCGCGGTAACAATGAGCAGTTCTTC. It codes for CSAAPSRGNNEQFF.

The chain uses TRBV19 and TRBJ2-1; TRBD2 matches at 10 bases. The CDR3 consists of 16 residues. The V gene end was trimmed by 6 bases and the J gene end by 0 bases; junction bases not matched to a gene: 5. Germline loops: CDR1 LNHDA, CDR2 SQIVND (reference sequence). The CDR3 region has the DNA TGTGCCAGTAGGAGGAGCGGGAGGGACTCCTACAATGAGCAGTTCTTC. Protein product: CASRRSGRDSYNEQFF. The full variable domain, in which reference TRBV19 and TRBJ2-1 provide the parts outside the CDR3, is DGGITQSPKYLFRKEGQNVTLSCEQNLNHDAMYWYRQDPGQGLRLIYYSQIVNDFQKGDIAEGYSVSREKKESFPLTVTSAQKNPTAFYLCASRRSGRDSYNEQFFGPGTRLTVL.

The chain carries TRBV20-1 and TRBJ2-5, with D perhaps assigned TRBD1 or TRBD2 (5 bases each). Germline-derived CDR1 and CDR2 are DFQATT and SNEGSKA (reference sequence). The CDR3 is 18 amino acids. Trimming pared 0 bases from V and 4 bases from J, leaving 24 bases between. CDR3 nucleotides: TGCAGTGCTAGAGATCTGACTTCCGGGGCCCCAGGAGGAGAGACCCAGTACTTC. Translated: CSARDLTSGAPGGETQYF.

This rearrangement joins TRBV11-2 to TRBJ1-6; D remains ambiguous. CDR3 length: 11 residues. The V and J ends lost 5 bases and 17 bases respectively, with 13 bases between them. CDR1 is SGHAT and CDR2 is FQNNGV in the germline V gene. The CDR3: CASSPGSRIHF. For the CDR3, the DNA is TGTGCCAGCAGCCCCGGGAGTAGGATCCACTTT.

The V call is TRBV6-4, the J call TRBJ2-2; D is uncertain. The V and J ends lost 3 bases and 3 bases respectively, with 11 bases between them. CDR3 length: 15 residues. Germline V lookup: CDR1 MRHNA, CDR2 SNTAGT. The CDR3 spells CASSESQDHTGELFF. The CDR3 DNA follows: TGTGCCAGCAGTGAAAGCCAGGACCACACCGGGGAGCTGTTTTTT.

This clonotype turned up a few times. V gene TRBV4-1 combines with J gene TRBJ2-3; the match to TRBD2 covers 10 bases. The CDR3 totals 15 residues. Germline CDR1 reads MGHRA; CDR2 reads YSYEKL. After removal of 2 bases from V and 6 bases from J, the junction contained 5 bases not matched to a gene. The CDR3, as DNA: TGCGCCAGCAGCCAAAATAGCGGGAGGTCTGATACGCAGTATTTT. Translated: CASSQNSGRSDTQYF.

At least ten counts were recorded for this clonotype. The chain has TRBV5-1 and TRBJ2-7; D possibly corresponds to TRBD1 (5 bases). Trimming took 3 bases from V and 1 from J, leaving 23 bases between them. CDR3 length: 18 residues. Looked up from germline, CDR1 is SGHRS and CDR2 is YFSETQ. The CDR3 loop reads CASSWGGLDSLTSYEQYF. In DNA, the CDR3 is TGCGCCAGCAGCTGGGGTGGCCTCGACAGTTTAACTTCCTACGAGCAGTACTTC.

This clonotype has ten or more counts. The chain is built from TRBV12-3 or TRBV12-4 and TRBJ2-3; no definite D call. V was shortened by 2 bases and J by 0 bases, with 3 bases between the two germline ends. The CDR3 is made up of 13 amino acids. In DNA, the CDR3 is TGTGCCAGCAGTTTAACGAGCACAGATACGCAGTATTTT. Its translation: CASSLTSTDTQYF.

This clonotype was counted between two and nine times. The gene calls are TRBV6-4 and TRBJ2-1, with no clear D. Germline V CDR1 and CDR2: MRHNA, SNTAGT. The CDR3 has 14 amino acids. Trimming took 5 bases from V and 5 from J, leaving 13 bases between them. The CDR3 spells CASSREAGDNEQFF. The CDR3 DNA is TGTGCCAGCAGTAGAGAGGCCGGAGACAATGAGCAGTTCTTC.

The chain has TRBV6-2 or TRBV6-3 and TRBJ2-7; a weak D match, TRBD1 (5 bases). From germline, CDR1 is MNHEY and CDR2 SVGEGT. With 5 bases removed from V and 3 bases from J, the gap between germline ends came to 14 bases. CDR3 length: 14 amino acids. CDR3 in DNA: TGTGCCAGCAGTCCGTTGACAGAGCGCTACGAGCAGTACTTC. Its protein is CASSPLTERYEQYF.

The chain couples TRBV20-1 to TRBJ1-5; TRBD1 is a possible D gene (6 bases). V lost 0 bases and J lost 5, with 20 bases in between. CDR3 length equals 17 residues. The germline CDR1 and CDR2 sequences are DFQATT and SNEGSKA (reference sequence). As DNA, the CDR3 is TGCAGTGCTAGAGATTTCCCACCAGGAGGGGGTTATCAGCCCCAGCATTTT. Residues: CSARDFPPGGGYQPQHF.

The V call is TRBV20-1, the J call TRBJ2-5, with 11 nucleotides matching TRBD2. Germline CDR1 DFQATT, CDR2 SNEGSKA (reference sequence). The CDR3 is 16 amino acids. J gave up 5 bases and V 6 bases, and 14 bases lay outside the gene matches. CDR3 DNA sequence: TGCAGTGCCCCCCAGGGACTAGCGGCCAGGTGGGAGACCCAGTACTTC. Translated: CSAPQGLAARWETQYF.

This clonotype has just a few counts. V is TRBV12-3 or TRBV12-4 and J is TRBJ2-1; D is unclear. The CDR3 loop spans 13 amino acids. V shed 1 base and J shed 8 bases, with 9 bases lying between them. The CDR3 protein is CASSLDRLDEQFF. CDR3 DNA sequence: TGTGCCAGCAGTTTAGATCGGTTGGATGAGCAGTTCTTC.

The chain is built from TRBV27 and TRBJ2-3, with D perhaps matching TRBD2 (6 bases). The length of the CDR3 is 14 residues. Germline CDR1 reads MNHEY; CDR2 reads SMNVEV (reference sequence). V lost 6 bases and J lost 3, with 13 bases in between. DNA for the CDR3: TGTGCCAGCAGCCCCCTGACTAGTACAGATACGCAGTATTTT. As protein: CASSPLTSTDTQYF.

This clonotype turned up a few times. The genes are TRBV20-1 and TRBJ2-2; perhaps TRBD2 as D (6 bases). The CDR3 sequence is 15 residues long. Germline V gives CDR1 DFQATT, CDR2 SNEGSKA (reference sequence). V gave up 5 bases and J gave up 5 bases, with 18 bases separating them. CDR3 nucleotides: TGCAGTGCTCTAACCGCGACTAGGGCGACCGGGGAGCTGTTTTTT. The encoded protein is CSALTATRATGELFF.

This clonotype has more than one count but fewer than ten. The chain joins TRBV2 to TRBJ2-7, with TRBD1 as a possible D gene (5 bases). The CDR3 spans 12 residues. Germline CDR1 reads SNHLY; CDR2 reads FYNNEI. Trimming stripped 10 bases from V and 1 base from J, with 11 bases between. CDR3 DNA: TGTGCCATAAACAGGTTTTCCTACGAGCAGTACTTC. Protein: CAINRFSYEQYF.